Presented here are 24 T cell receptor beta chains from one specimen sequenced in a study of T-cell reconstitution after alpha-beta-depleted transplantation in children. Construction of the TCRbeta library involved unique molecular identifiers. TCRdb used MiXCR to reprocess the PCR reads, holding one entry per CDR3 protein. The repertoire has 550,000 to 600,000 distinct CDR3 sequences, under 30% of them found once; the top ten carry 13% to 15%. Sequences were derived from PBMCs, mostly from graft donor cells, sampled 360 days after TCRalphabeta/CD19-depleted stem cell transplant. The receptor set was obtained from a boy under two years old who had a stem cell transplant for acute myeloid leukemia, so the T cells may come from the graft donor.

This clonotype was counted a few times. The V call is TRBV10-3, the J call TRBJ1-6, with D perhaps TRBD1 (5 bases). The V and J ends lost 2 bases and 10 bases respectively, with 18 bases between them. CDR3 length: 16 amino acids. Germline CDR1 and CDR2: ENHRY and SYGVKD. CDR3 coding DNA: TGTGCCATCAGTGAGCGAGGTTCAGGGAGCAACTCACCCCTCCACTTT. It encodes CAISERGSGSNSPLHF.

This sequence joins TRBV29-1 and TRBJ2-1; no clear D gene. V was trimmed by 0 bases and J by 2 bases, leaving 11 bases between them. This CDR3 has 15 amino acids. CDR1 and CDR2 (germline): SQVTM, ANQGSEA. CDR3 in DNA: TGCAGCGTTGAAGATCGAAGCGTGGCCTACAATGAGCAGTTCTTC. It translates to CSVEDRSVAYNEQFF.

V usage is TRBV6-1 and J usage is TRBJ2-3; the match to TRBD2 covers 8 bases. The V gene's germline CDR1 is MNHNS and CDR2 SASEGT. The V gene end was trimmed by 5 bases and the J gene end by 2 bases; junction bases not matched to a gene: 6. The length of the CDR3 is 15 residues. The CDR3 DNA is TGTGCCAGCAGTAGAGCGGGGGTGAACACAGATACGCAGTATTTT. Protein sequence: CASSRAGVNTDTQYF.

The gene calls are TRBV7-2 and TRBJ2-1, with 13 bases fitting TRBD2. V trimming: 2 bases; J trimming: 8 bases; junction bases outside the gene matches: 6. The CDR3 runs 16 residues. Germline assignment: CDR1 SGHTA and CDR2 FQGNSA. CDR3 loop: CASSLIGTSGAHEQFF. CDR3 sequence (DNA): TGTGCCAGCAGCTTAATAGGGACTAGCGGGGCCCATGAGCAGTTCTTC.

This clonotype appeared a single time. The chain links TRBV5-5 to TRBJ2-2, with 10 nucleotides matching TRBD1. This CDR3 has 15 residues. V was clipped by 4 bases and J by 6 bases; unmatched bases: 6. Germline CDR1 and CDR2: SGHKS and YYEKEE (reference sequence). The CDR3 is CASSRTGGMAGELFF. The CDR3 DNA reads as TGTGCCAGCAGCAGGACAGGGGGGATGGCCGGGGAGCTGTTTTTT.

The CDR3 DNA reads TGTGCCAGCAGTACTAGCGGGGGGCCCTCCGATGAGCAGTTCTTC. It yields the protein CASSTSGGPSDEQFF. The chain couples TRBV6-5 to TRBJ2-1, with 12 bases aligning to TRBD2. The germline V gene encodes CDR1 MNHEY and CDR2 SVGAGI. This CDR3 contains 15 residues. With V trimmed by 5 bases and J by 8 bases, 7 bases remained unmatched.

This clonotype was seen repeatedly, ten times or more. The chain joins TRBV30 to TRBJ2-5, with 9 bases fitting TRBD1. The trim removed 3 bases at V and 2 bases at J, leaving 7 bases unmatched. The CDR3 extends over 15 amino acids. Germline-derived CDR1 and CDR2 are GTSNPN and SVGIG (reference sequence). The chain's CDR3 is CAWSLGQGLQETQYF. The CDR3 region has the DNA TGTGCCTGGAGCCTGGGACAGGGCCTTCAAGAGACCCAGTACTTC.

This clonotype was recorded at least ten times. The chain uses TRBV5-1 and TRBJ2-7; no firm D call. This CDR3 is 11 amino acids long. The V gene lost 5 bases and the J gene lost 0 bases, with 3 bases spanning the gap. Germline V gene sequence: CDR1 SGHRS, CDR2 YFSETQ. For the CDR3, the DNA is TGCGCCAGCAGGCGCTCCTACGAGCAGTACTTC. This gives the protein CASRRSYEQYF.

This chain uses TRBV20-1 with TRBJ1-4, with D unresolved. Trimming removed 3 bases at V and 0 bases at J, with 11 bases between. The CDR3 contains 15 residues. Germline-derived CDR1 and CDR2 are DFQATT and SNEGSKA (reference sequence). This CDR3 reads CSARIGPATNEKLFF. The CDR3 DNA follows: TGCAGTGCTAGGATAGGACCTGCAACTAATGAAAAACTGTTTTTT.

This clonotype showed up just a few times. The V gene is TRBV20-1, the J gene TRBJ2-7; either TRBD1 or TRBD2 may supply D (5 bases each). CDR3 length: 13 amino acids. V lost 7 bases and J lost 3, with 16 bases in between. Germline-derived CDR1 and CDR2 are DFQATT and SNEGSKA (reference sequence). The CDR3 nucleotides are TGCAGTGTTCAGGGTCAAGGGAGCTACGAGCAGTACTTC. The encoded protein is CSVQGQGSYEQYF.

This clonotype has a handful of counts. The gene calls are TRBV30 and TRBJ1-2; tentative D call: TRBD1 (6 bases). Germline-derived CDR1 and CDR2 are GTSNPN and SVGIG (reference sequence). The V and J ends lost 2 bases and 2 bases respectively, with 9 bases between them. The CDR3 consists of 13 residues. The CDR3 nucleotides read TGTGCCTGGAGTTCAGGGGCAAACTATGGCTACACCTTC. Amino acid sequence: CAWSSGANYGYTF. Full variable domain (missing parts from reference TRBV30 and TRBJ1-2): SQTIHQWPATLVQPVGSPLSLECTVEGTSNPNLYWYRQAAGRGLQLLFYSVGIGQISSEVPQNLSASRPQDRQFILSSKKLLLSDSGFYLCAWSSGANYGYTFGSGTRLTVV.

This clonotype was found a few times. V is TRBV29-1 and J is TRBJ2-6, with D uncertain. The ends were cut back, 1 base at V and 0 bases at J, with 7 bases in the middle. Germline-derived CDR1 and CDR2 are SQVTM and ANQGSEA. The CDR3 has 15 amino acids. The CDR3 nucleotides read TGCAGCGTTGAAGCGCCTTACTCTGGGGCCAACGTCCTGACTTTC. Residues: CSVEAPYSGANVLTF.

This sequence joins TRBV6-5 and TRBJ1-2; 7 bases agree with TRBD1. The V gene's germline CDR1 is MNHEY and CDR2 SVGAGI. Trimming at V came to 0 bases and at J to 3 bases, leaving 1 base not matched to a gene. The CDR3 contains 14 residues. CDR3 coding DNA: TGTGCCAGCAGTTACTCTGGGACAGACTATGGCTACACCTTC. It specifies CASSYSGTDYGYTF.

This sequence joins TRBV5-6 and TRBJ2-5, with a possible D match to TRBD1 (5 bases). The V end lost 0 bases, the J end lost 4 bases, and 10 bases lay between the germline ends. The germline V gene encodes CDR1 SGHDT and CDR2 YYEEEE. The CDR3 has 14 residues. CDR3 DNA: TGTGCCAGCAGCTTGGAGGGGTGGGGAGAGACCCAGTACTTC. This gives the protein CASSLEGWGETQYF.

This clonotype appeared once. The chain has TRBV6-2 or TRBV6-3 and TRBJ2-2, with D possibly matching TRBD2 (5 bases). Trimming stripped 0 bases from V and 6 bases from J, with 11 bases between. From germline, CDR1 is MNHEY and CDR2 SVGEGT. The CDR3 length is 15 residues. CDR3 nucleotide sequence: TGTGCCAGCAGTTACTCGCTGTGGGGAGCCGGGGAGCTGTTTTTT. This sequence encodes CASSYSLWGAGELFF.

This chain uses TRBV9 with TRBJ2-7, with a tentative D call TRBD2 (5 bases). V gave up 7 bases and J gave up 1 base, with 9 bases separating them. This CDR3 contains 12 residues. The germline V gene encodes CDR1 SGDLS and CDR2 YYNGEE. As DNA, the CDR3 is TGTGCCAGCGGCCGCGGGTCCTACGAGCAGTACTTC. Amino acids: CASGRGSYEQYF.

This chain uses TRBV12-3 or TRBV12-4 with TRBJ1-2, with a tentative D call TRBD1 (5 bases). The V end lost 3 bases, the J end lost 5 bases, and 16 bases lay between the germline ends. CDR3 length equals 15 residues. The DNA of the CDR3 is TGTGCCAGCAGTTTCGGAAAGGGGCCTCTATATGGCTACACCTTC. Its protein product is CASSFGKGPLYGYTF.

The chain recombines TRBV5-1 with TRBJ2-1; 9 nucleotides agree with TRBD1. V lost 4 bases and J lost 3; bases outside the gene matches: 5. The length of the CDR3 is 15 residues. Germline CDR1 is SGHRS and CDR2 is YFSETQ. In nucleotides, the CDR3 is TGCGCCAGCAGCCTGGGGGACAGGGACTACAATGAGCAGTTCTTC. This codes for CASSLGDRDYNEQFF.

This clonotype was counted a few times. The chain uses TRBV6-5 and TRBJ1-5, with D perhaps matching TRBD1 (6 bases). CDR1 and CDR2 from the germline V gene are MNHEY and SVGAGI. The CDR3 is 15 amino acids. V was cut by 8 bases and J by 4 bases, with 18 bases left in between. The CDR3 bases are TGTGCCAGCTCCCCAGGGGAGGGGCCTAATCAGCCCCAGCATTTT. It encodes CASSPGEGPNQPQHF.

V gene TRBV10-3 combines with J gene TRBJ2-5, with TRBD2 as a possible D gene (5 bases). This CDR3 has 14 residues. Between the trimmed V and J ends, which lost 0 bases and 5 bases, there was a span of 10 bases. CDR1 and CDR2 (germline): ENHRY, SYGVKD. In nucleotides, the CDR3 is TGTGCCATCAGTGAGTCGAGGGATGGCGAGACCCAGTACTTC. Its translation: CAISESRDGETQYF.

This clonotype appeared many times. The V gene is TRBV20-1, the J gene TRBJ1-1; 8 nucleotides align to TRBD1. V trimming: 6 bases; J trimming: 4 bases; junction bases outside the gene matches: 7. The CDR3 runs to 13 residues. Germline CDR1 is DFQATT and CDR2 is SNEGSKA (reference sequence). The CDR3 loop reads CSAAGGRTTEAFF. The CDR3 DNA reads TGCAGTGCAGCAGGGGGCCGGACCACTGAAGCTTTCTTT.

This clonotype was counted ten times or more. The chain is built from TRBV3-1 and TRBJ2-3, with D maybe TRBD2 (5 bases). V was clipped by 5 bases and J by 0 bases, with 15 bases between them. The CDR3 has 16 amino acids. Germline V gene sequence: CDR1 LGHDT, CDR2 YNNKEL (reference sequence). In nucleotides, the CDR3 is TGTGCCAGCAGCACACGAACGAGGGCTAGCACAGATACGCAGTATTTT. Amino acids: CASSTRTRASTDTQYF.

This clonotype was recorded at least ten times. V and J are TRBV29-1 and TRBJ2-3, with D perhaps matching TRBD1 (5 bases). The CDR3 has 13 residues. Germline values: CDR1 SQVTM, CDR2 ANQGSEA. The germline V and J ends were trimmed by 6 bases and 3 bases, with 13 bases remaining between them. The CDR3 loop reads CSVQGRVTDTQYF. CDR3 coding DNA: TGCAGCGTCCAGGGTAGGGTAACAGATACGCAGTATTTT.

The CDR3 loop is CSARDSRGTEAFF. CDR3 bases: TGCAGTGCTAGAGACTCCAGGGGCACTGAAGCTTTCTTT. The chain couples TRBV20-1 to TRBJ1-1; tentatively, D is TRBD1 (6 bases). The germline CDR1 and CDR2 sequences are DFQATT and SNEGSKA (reference sequence). V lost 0 bases, J lost 4 bases, and 9 bases lay in between. The CDR3 runs 13 residues.